Each of the 15 T cell receptor beta chains below was sequenced from the same sample in a study of T cells expressing NK-cell markers. From the 5' RACE reads, TCRdb lists one entry per CDR3 protein and no DNA. The sample data list about 390,000 distinct CDR3 sequences. Sequencing was carried out using blood T cells: a sorted CD56 or NKG2C T cell subset, CD4+ or CD8+ T cells, or bulk PBMC T cells (not recorded which). Every receptor here comes from a woman aged 50 to 65 in good health.

The J gene is TRBJ1-1, the V gene TRBV9; TCRdb's D call, TRBD1, is unchecked because there is no DNA. The germline gives CDR1 SGDLS, CDR2 YYNGEE. The CDR3 spans 14 residues. The CDR3 spells CASSFFDRDTEAFF. The whole variable domain, filled in from reference TRBV9 and TRBJ1-1, reads DSGVTQTPKHLITATGQRVTLRCSPRSGDLSVYWYQQSLDQGLQFLIQYYNGEERAKGNILERFSAQQFPDLHSELNLSSLELGDSALYFCASSFFDRDTEAFFGQGTRLTVV.

The chain joins TRBV19 to TRBJ2-1; TCRdb designates TRBD2, a call that cannot be tested without DNA. Germline loops: CDR1 LNHDA, CDR2 SQIVND (reference sequence). The CDR3 is made up of 16 amino acids. The CDR3 protein is CASSSSRTSGLDEQFF.

This chain connects TRBV12-3 or TRBV12-4 to TRBJ1-1. CDR3 size: 14 residues. This chain's CDR3 is CASSFRYGGTEAFF.

V gene TRBV13 combines with J gene TRBJ2-7. This CDR3 has 16 amino acids. CDR1 is PRHDT, CDR2 FYEKMQ, per germline (reference sequence). CDR3 in amino acids: CASSLMGSGGAYEQYF.

This chain uses TRBV6-1 with TRBJ2-7; TCRdb indicates TRBD2, and absent DNA this call remains unverified. The CDR3 length is 13 residues. Germline CDR1 MNHNS, CDR2 SASEGT. CDR3 sequence reads: CASNTAGGSEQYF.

The genes are TRBV9 and TRBJ2-2; as DNA is missing, the TRBD2 call by TCRdb cannot be tested. Germline CDR1 is SGDLS and CDR2 is YYNGEE. CDR3 length: 17 residues. This CDR3 reads CASSVDPAGGPAGELFF.

J is TRBJ2-1 and V is TRBV28. Germline lookup yields CDR1 MDHEN and CDR2 SYDVKM. CDR3 length: 13 amino acids. The CDR3 sequence: CASSLVDFNEQFF.

The V call is TRBV5-1, the J call TRBJ2-1; TCRdb names TRBD1, which stays unverified in the absence of DNA. This CDR3 contains 15 residues. Germline CDR1 reads SGHRS; CDR2 reads YFSETQ. The CDR3 protein is CASSLVAGFSHEQFF. The full variable domain, its missing parts supplied by reference TRBV5-1 and TRBJ2-1, is KAGVTQTPRYLIKTRGQQVTLSCSPISGHRSVSWYQQTPGQGLQFLFEYFSETQRNKGNFPGRFSGRQFSNSRSEMNVSTLELGDSALYLCASSLVAGFSHEQFFGPGTRLTVL.

V is TRBV10-3 and J is TRBJ2-5; TCRdb proposes TRBD1, but this gene call is untestable without DNA. Germline loops: CDR1 ENHRY, CDR2 SYGVKD. The CDR3 runs 16 residues. This CDR3 is CAISERGASVQETQYF.

This rearrangement joins TRBV12-3 or TRBV12-4 to TRBJ1-1; TCRdb selects TRBD1, and the lack of DNA leaves this call unchecked. This CDR3 contains 15 residues. The CDR3 reads CASSLVGAKNTEAFF.

This chain joins TRBV20-1 and TRBJ1-1; TCRdb's D call of TRBD1 is untestable without DNA. Germline CDR1 reads DFQATT; CDR2 reads SNEGSKA (reference sequence). CDR3 size: 13 residues. CDR3 loop: CSARDLGDSEAFF.

The chain carries TRBV15 and TRBJ1-6. CDR3 length equals 12 residues. Germline V gene data show CDR1 as LNHNV and CDR2 as YYDKDF (reference sequence). The CDR3 sequence: CATSSGSSPLHF. The whole variable domain, remainder taken from reference TRBV15 and TRBJ1-6, is DAMVIQNPRYQVTQFGKPVTLSCSQTLNHNVMYWYQQKSSQAPKLLFHYYDKDFNNEADTPDNFQSRRPNTSFCFLDIRSPGLGDTAMYLCATSSGSSPLHFGNGTRLTVT.

The chain is built from TRBV7-9 and TRBJ2-2; absent DNA, TCRdb's TRBD2 call cannot be checked. This CDR3 comprises 15 residues. Germline CDR1 is SEHNR and CDR2 is FQNEAQ (reference sequence). This chain's CDR3 is CASGFLHGNTGELFF.

V gene TRBV4-2 combines with J gene TRBJ2-4; TCRdb designates TRBD1, a call that cannot be tested without DNA. CDR1 is LGHNA, CDR2 YNFKEQ, per germline. This CDR3 contains 15 residues. This chain's CDR3 is CASSQGQGLRNIQYF.

The chain carries TRBV30 and TRBJ2-5; TCRdb's D gene call, TRBD2, goes unchecked for lack of DNA. This CDR3 has 14 residues. Germline V gene sequence: CDR1 GTSNPN, CDR2 SVGIG (reference sequence). CDR3 protein: CAWSLLAGGETQYF.